The entry below gives a single T cell receptor (delta chain) sequence along with its context. As yet, its antigen is unknown. The template was reverse-transcribed extracted RNA. Multiplex PCR used pooled V-gene forward primers and a constant-region reverse primer to amplify CDR3s. TCRdb reanalysed the multiplex PCR reads with CATT. The sample carries about 25,000 delta-chain clones, about 31% recorded once. The sample originates from a study of Vδ1+ human thymocytes. Broader study findings: Bulk repertoire data may be misinterpreted because of unexpected Vdelta2 sequences. Thymic TRG and TRD repertoires appeared highly polyclonal, with Gaussian CDR3 length distributions.

The CDR3 spans 16 residues. Germline assignment: CDR1 TSWWSYY and CDR2 QGS. Germline trimming cut 4 bases from V and 0 bases from J; bases unmatched to any gene: 8. The gene calls are TRDV1 and TRDJ1; 7 nucleotides agree with TRDD3. The source is a boy less than two years old who had congenital heart surgery. The source material was Vdelta1+ gamma-delta thymocytes from the thymus. As for subset: FACS-sorted CD3+ TCRalphabeta- TCRVdelta1+ TCRVdelta2- thymocytes. DNA for the CDR3: TGTGCTCTTGGGGCCATGGATACGCTAAACACCGATAAACTCATCTTT. Its translation: CALGAMDTLNTDKLIF.